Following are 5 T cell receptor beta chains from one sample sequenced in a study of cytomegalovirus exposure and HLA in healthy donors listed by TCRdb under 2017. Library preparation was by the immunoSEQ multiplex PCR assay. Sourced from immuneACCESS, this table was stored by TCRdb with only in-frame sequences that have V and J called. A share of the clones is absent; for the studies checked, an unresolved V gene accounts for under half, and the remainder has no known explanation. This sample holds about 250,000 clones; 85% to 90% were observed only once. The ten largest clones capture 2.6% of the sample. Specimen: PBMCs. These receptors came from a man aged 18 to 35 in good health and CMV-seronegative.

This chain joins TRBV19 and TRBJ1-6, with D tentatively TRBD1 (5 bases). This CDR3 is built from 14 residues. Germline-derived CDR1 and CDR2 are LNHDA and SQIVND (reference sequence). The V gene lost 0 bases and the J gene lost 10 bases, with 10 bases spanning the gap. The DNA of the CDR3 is TGTGCCAGTAGTATAGATCACGGGGGATCACCCCTCCACTTT. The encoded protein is CASSIDHGGSPLHF.

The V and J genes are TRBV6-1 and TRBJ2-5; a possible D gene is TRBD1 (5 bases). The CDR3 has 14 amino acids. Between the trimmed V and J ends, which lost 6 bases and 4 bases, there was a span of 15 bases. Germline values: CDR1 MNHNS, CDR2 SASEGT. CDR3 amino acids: CASRTPGWPETQYF. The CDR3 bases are TGTGCCAGCAGAACCCCAGGGTGGCCAGAGACCCAGTACTTC.

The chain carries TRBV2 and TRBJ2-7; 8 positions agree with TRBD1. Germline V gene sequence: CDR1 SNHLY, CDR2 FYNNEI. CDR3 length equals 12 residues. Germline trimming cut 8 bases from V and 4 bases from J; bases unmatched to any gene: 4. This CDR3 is CASAQGGYEQYF. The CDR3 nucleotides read TGTGCCAGCGCACAGGGGGGATACGAGCAGTACTTC. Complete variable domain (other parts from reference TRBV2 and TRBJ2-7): EPEVTQTPSHQVTQMGQEVILRCVPISNHLYFYWYRQILGQKVEFLVSFYNNEISEKSEIFDDQFSVERPDGSNFTLKIRSTKLEDSAMYFCASAQGGYEQYFGPGTRLTVT.

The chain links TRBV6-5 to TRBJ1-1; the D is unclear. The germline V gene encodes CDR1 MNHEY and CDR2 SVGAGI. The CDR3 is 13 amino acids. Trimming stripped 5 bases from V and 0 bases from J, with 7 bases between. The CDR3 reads CASSPNMNTEAFF. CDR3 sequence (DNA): TGTGCCAGCAGTCCGAACATGAACACTGAAGCTTTCTTT.

CDR3 residues: CASSEGRGGEQFF. Written as DNA, the CDR3 is TGTGCCAGCAGTGAGGGGCGGGGTGGGGAGCAGTTCTTC. This rearrangement joins TRBV2 to TRBJ2-1; the D gene is possibly TRBD2 (6 bases). CDR3 length equals 13 residues. Trimming shortened V by 3 bases and J by 10 bases, and 13 bases separated the two germline ends. Germline CDR1 and CDR2: SNHLY and FYNNEI.